The 32 T cell receptor beta chains below were found in one sample sequenced in a study of T-cell memory formation after mild COVID-19. TCRdb ran MiXCR on the 5' RACE reads and lists one entry per CDR3 protein. The profile shows approximately 260,000 distinct CDR3 sequences, around 15% of them singletons. The specimen was PBMCs or a T cell subset sorted from them (not recorded which). These receptors were obtained from a man younger than 35 who had mild COVID-19 (a few samples of this study predate the infection). Cell type and time point are not known.

The chain employs TRBV6-1 and TRBJ1-5, with D possibly TRBD1 on 5 matching bases. CDR1 is MNHNS and CDR2 is SASEGT in the germline V gene. The CDR3 is made up of 17 amino acids. V gave up 8 bases and J gave up 0 bases, with 20 bases separating them. The chain's CDR3 is CASGDAVGPYSNQPQHF. Here the CDR3 DNA reads TGTGCCAGCGGGGACGCCGTCGGACCCTATAGCAATCAGCCCCAGCATTTT.

This chain uses TRBV5-1 with TRBJ2-2, with a possible D match to TRBD1 (6 bases). CDR3 length: 15 residues. Germline CDR1 reads SGHRS; CDR2 reads YFSETQ. The V gene lost 8 bases and the J gene lost 5 bases, with 19 bases spanning the gap. Here the CDR3 reads CASRLPGAGTGELFF. CDR3 sequence (DNA): TGCGCCAGTCGTTTACCAGGGGCAGGGACCGGGGAGCTGTTTTTT.

This clonotype was detected a few times. The chain's CDR3 is CASRTGTATNYGYTF. CDR3 DNA: TGTGCCAGCCGAACGGGGACAGCAACTAACTATGGCTACACCTTC. The genes are TRBV18 and TRBJ1-2; 7 bases align to TRBD1. Germline V gives CDR1 KGHSH, CDR2 LQKENI. The CDR3 spans 15 residues. Germline trimming cut 8 bases from V and 0 bases from J; bases unmatched to any gene: 9. Complete variable domain (other parts from reference TRBV18 and TRBJ1-2): NAGVMQNPRHLVRRRGQEARLRCSPMKGHSHVYWYRQLPEEGLKFMVYLQKENIIDESGMPKERFSAEFPKEGPSILRIQQVVRGDSAAYFCASRTGTATNYGYTFGSGTRLTVV.

This clonotype was found a few times. V usage is TRBV28 and J usage is TRBJ2-6, with D unresolved. This CDR3 has 15 residues. Germline V lookup: CDR1 MDHEN, CDR2 SYDVKM. V was trimmed by 3 bases and J by 0 bases, leaving 6 bases between them. The CDR3 DNA follows: TGTGCCAGCAGTTTCTTTGCCTCTGGGGCCAACGTCCTGACTTTC. Translation: CASSFFASGANVLTF.

This sequence joins TRBV4-1 and TRBJ2-4; D may be TRBD1 (5 bases). Trimming stripped 1 base from V and 8 bases from J, with 9 bases between. The CDR3 is made up of 13 amino acids. Germline V gene data show CDR1 as MGHRA and CDR2 as YSYEKL. The CDR3 protein is CASSQGQTDIQYF. DNA for the CDR3: TGCGCCAGCAGCCAAGGTCAGACAGACATTCAGTACTTC.

The chain's CDR3 is CASSYRTGVLTDTQYF. CDR3 nucleotides: TGTGCCAGCAGCTACCGGACAGGAGTCCTCACAGATACGCAGTATTTT. The genes are TRBV11-2 and TRBJ2-3; 7 bases align to TRBD1. CDR1 is SGHAT and CDR2 is FQNNGV in the germline V gene. CDR3 length equals 16 residues. J lost 2 bases, V lost 4 bases, and 9 bases had no gene match.

V and J are TRBV6-6 and TRBJ1-1; unclear D gene. Germline V lookup: CDR1 MNHNY, CDR2 SVGAGI (reference sequence). The germline V and J ends were trimmed by 5 bases and 0 bases, with 13 bases remaining between them. This CDR3 contains 15 residues. CDR3 in amino acids: CASSPGLGMNTEAFF. The CDR3 nucleotides are TGTGCCAGCAGTCCCGGGCTGGGGATGAACACTGAAGCTTTCTTT.

This clonotype was recorded a few times. This chain links TRBV6-2 or TRBV6-3 with TRBJ2-1; 10 bases are shared with TRBD2. The CDR3 is 15 residues long. Germline V gene data show CDR1 as MNHEY and CDR2 as SVGEGT. The trim removed 8 bases at V and 8 bases at J, leaving 12 bases unmatched. The CDR3 here is CASVWPSGGADEQFF. As DNA, the CDR3 is TGTGCCAGCGTTTGGCCCAGCGGGGGGGCGGATGAGCAGTTCTTC.

This clonotype has just a few counts. This chain links TRBV12-3 or TRBV12-4 with TRBJ2-3; D unresolved. The CDR3 totals 12 residues. V was shortened by 6 bases and J by 4 bases, with 8 bases between the two germline ends. The CDR3 DNA follows: TGTGCCAGCAGCGTCGGTTCAGATACGCAGTATTTT. Encoded protein: CASSVGSDTQYF.

In this sample, this clonotype turned up a few times. The V gene is TRBV5-4, the J gene TRBJ2-3; 8 bases fit TRBD2. Per the germline V gene, CDR1 is SGHNT and CDR2 is YYREEE (reference sequence). There are 15 residues in the CDR3. Germline trimming cut 0 bases from V and 3 bases from J; bases unmatched to any gene: 3. CDR3 residues: CASSLAGTRTDTQYF. CDR3 DNA: TGTGCCAGCAGCTTGGCCGGGACTAGGACAGATACGCAGTATTTT.

The rearrangement links TRBV12-3 or TRBV12-4 to TRBJ2-1; 7 nucleotides match TRBD2. CDR3 length: 15 residues. V gave up 6 bases and J gave up 10 bases; unmatched junction bases: 15. CDR3 sequence reads: CASRRGLAVEGEQFF. For the CDR3, the DNA is TGTGCCAGCAGGCGAGGGCTAGCGGTGGAGGGGGAGCAGTTCTTC.

The chain combines TRBV7-9 with TRBJ2-2, with D tentatively TRBD2 (6 bases). The germline V gene has CDR1 SEHNR and CDR2 FQNEAQ (reference sequence). V shed 2 bases and J shed 3 bases, with 10 bases lying between them. The CDR3 loop spans 15 amino acids. The CDR3 sequence is CASSLRGTYTGELFF. The CDR3 region has the DNA TGTGCCAGCAGCTTACGGGGGACCTACACCGGGGAGCTGTTTTTT.

This clonotype was observed at least ten times. In DNA, the CDR3 is TGTGCCACCAGTGATTCTATGGGGAGCACCTACAATGAGCAGTTCTTC. Translation gives CATSDSMGSTYNEQFF. The V gene is TRBV24-1, the J gene TRBJ2-1; a weak D match, TRBD2 (5 bases). The CDR3 runs to 16 residues. Germline CDR1 is KGHDR and CDR2 is SFDVKD. The V end lost 2 bases, the J end lost 2 bases, and 12 bases lay between the germline ends.

V usage is TRBV4-3 and J usage is TRBJ2-2; D is unclear. Looked up from germline, CDR1 is LGHNA and CDR2 is YSLEER. V shed 0 bases and J shed 3 bases, with 5 bases lying between them. The CDR3 runs 14 residues. In DNA, the CDR3 is TGCGCCAGCAGCCAAGAGGCGGACACCGGGGAGCTGTTTTTT. It translates to CASSQEADTGELFF.

The chain is built from TRBV9 and TRBJ2-3, with D tentatively TRBD1 (7 bases). Trimming removed 4 bases from V and 0 bases from J, with 15 bases in between. Germline CDR1 and CDR2: SGDLS and YYNGEE. CDR3 length: 16 amino acids. The CDR3 reads CASSRGGQVSTDTQYF. In nucleotides, the CDR3 is TGTGCCAGCAGCCGGGGAGGACAGGTCAGCACAGATACGCAGTATTTT.

This clonotype has more than one count but fewer than ten. This rearrangement joins TRBV6-2 or TRBV6-3 to TRBJ2-1; a weak D match, TRBD2 (7 bases). The CDR3 contains 15 residues. V lost 6 bases and J 6 bases, leaving 18 bases between the germline ends. Germline V CDR1 and CDR2: MNHEY, SVGEGT. CDR3 region: CASRHPGGMFNEQFF. The CDR3 DNA is TGTGCCAGCAGACACCCGGGGGGCATGTTCAATGAGCAGTTCTTC.

The chain recombines TRBV27 with TRBJ1-2; perhaps TRBD1 as D (5 bases). The CDR3 loop spans 14 amino acids. The V end lost 2 bases, the J end lost 6 bases, and 13 bases lay between the germline ends. Germline values: CDR1 MNHEY, CDR2 SMNVEV (reference sequence). Written as DNA, the CDR3 is TGTGCCAGCAGTTTACGCCGACGAGGGGATGGCTACACCTTC. This translates into CASSLRRRGDGYTF.

The J gene is TRBJ1-1, the V gene TRBV20-1, with D possibly matching TRBD1 (5 bases). CDR3 size: 16 residues. Germline values: CDR1 DFQATT, CDR2 SNEGSKA (reference sequence). V shed 3 bases and J shed 5 bases, with 22 bases lying between them. The CDR3 coding sequence is TGCAGTGCTAGCCCGACAGACCTCTCCCGGGGAACTGAAGCTTTCTTT. Encoded protein: CSASPTDLSRGTEAFF.

This clonotype was found many times. The chain carries TRBV12-3 or TRBV12-4 and TRBJ2-7; D uncertain. This CDR3 region has 11 residues. V lost 6 bases and J lost 6, with 9 bases in between. The CDR3 coding sequence is TGTGCCAGCAGCCCTGGATCCGAGCAGTACTTC. Its protein product is CASSPGSEQYF.

The J gene is TRBJ2-2, the V gene TRBV5-1; the D gene is possibly TRBD1 (6 bases). The CDR3 runs to 15 residues. CDR1 is SGHRS and CDR2 is YFSETQ in the germline V gene. V was pared by 5 bases and J by 6 bases, with 17 bases between. The CDR3 loop is CASRPETGLPGELFF. The DNA for the CDR3 is TGCGCCAGCAGGCCCGAAACAGGGTTACCCGGGGAGCTGTTTTTT.

Only a few counts were recorded for this clonotype. This chain links TRBV4-1 with TRBJ2-7; 9 bases line up with TRBD1. The germline gives CDR1 MGHRA, CDR2 YSYEKL. CDR3 length equals 15 residues. V lost 1 base, J lost 9 bases, and 10 bases stayed unmatched. CDR3 DNA: TGCGCCAGCAGCCAAGCCTCGGGACAGGGACGTGTGCAGTACTTC. Its protein product is CASSQASGQGRVQYF.

The V call is TRBV6-6, the J call TRBJ2-1; TRBD1 might be the D (7 bases). CDR1 MNHNY and CDR2 SVGAGI come from the germline V gene (reference sequence). The CDR3 is made up of 16 amino acids. The V end was cut by 5 bases, the J end by 2 bases, with 16 bases between. The CDR3 reads CASSPLGRGAYNEQFF. The CDR3, as DNA: TGTGCCAGCAGTCCTTTGGGCAGGGGGGCCTACAATGAGCAGTTCTTC.

This clonotype was counted only a few times. V is TRBV20-1 and J is TRBJ2-7, with TRBD1 matching 8 bases. The J segment lost 0 bases and the V segment lost 3 bases, leaving 4 bases of the junction unmatched. Germline V gene lookup returns CDR1 DFQATT and CDR2 SNEGSKA (reference sequence). There are 14 residues in the CDR3. The DNA for the CDR3 is TGCAGTGCTAGGGCAGGGGGCGCCTCCTACGAGCAGTACGTC. This gives the protein CSARAGGASYEQYV.

This clonotype turned up a few times. The chain's CDR3 is CASSPIQETQYF. Here the CDR3 DNA reads TGTGCCAGCAGCCCCATCCAAGAGACCCAGTACTTC. The chain has TRBV7-9 and TRBJ2-5, with D unclear. The CDR3 covers 12 residues. Between the trimmed V and J ends, which lost 5 bases and 1 base, there was a span of 5 bases. Germline CDR1 SEHNR, CDR2 FQNEAQ (reference sequence).

This clonotype has more than one count but fewer than ten. This sequence joins TRBV20-1 and TRBJ1-6; a possible D gene is TRBD1 (5 bases). Trimming pared 4 bases from V and 9 bases from J, leaving 7 bases between. The length of the CDR3 is 11 residues. Germline CDR1 DFQATT, CDR2 SNEGSKA (reference sequence). The CDR3 loop is CSATGGSPLHF. CDR3 nucleotides: TGCAGTGCTACCGGGGGTTCACCCCTCCACTTT.

This clonotype was counted a few times. V gene TRBV9 combines with J gene TRBJ2-2; D tentatively reads TRBD1 or TRBD2 (6 bases each). The CDR3 is 14 residues long. Germline V gene data show CDR1 as SGDLS and CDR2 as YYNGEE. Trimming pared 0 bases from V and 6 bases from J, leaving 9 bases between. In DNA form, the CDR3 reads TGTGCCAGCAGCGTAGTTGGGGGGCCCGGGGAGCTGTTTTTT. The encoded protein is CASSVVGGPGELFF. Looking up the rest from reference TRBV9 and TRBJ2-2 gives the full variable domain: DSGVTQTPKHLITATGQRVTLRCSPRSGDLSVYWYQQSLDQGLQFLIQYYNGEERAKGNILERFSAQQFPDLHSELNLSSLELGDSALYFCASSVVGGPGELFFGEGSRLTVL.

This clonotype was observed a single time. The J gene is TRBJ2-1, the V gene TRBV12-3 or TRBV12-4; D ambiguous. The V and J ends lost 1 base and 6 bases respectively, with 7 bases between them. The CDR3 is 13 residues long. CDR3 sequence reads: CASSLEDGNEQFF. The CDR3 nucleotides are TGTGCCAGCAGTTTAGAAGATGGCAATGAGCAGTTCTTC.

This clonotype was seen a handful of times. This chain's CDR3 is CASRISGANVLTF. The CDR3 DNA reads TGTGCCAGCCGAATCTCTGGGGCCAACGTCCTGACTTTC. This chain joins TRBV12-3 or TRBV12-4 and TRBJ2-6; D is undetermined. V shed 8 bases and J shed 0 bases, with 5 bases lying between them. The CDR3 consists of 13 residues.

This chain links TRBV5-4 with TRBJ1-6; D is uncertain. Germline assignment: CDR1 SGHNT and CDR2 YYREEE (reference sequence). The CDR3 is 14 residues long. V shed 5 bases and J shed 8 bases, with 14 bases lying between them. CDR3: CASRDPRNDSPLHF. In DNA, the CDR3 is TGTGCCAGCAGAGACCCGAGAAATGATTCACCCCTCCACTTT. Variable domain in full (rest from reference TRBV5-4 and TRBJ1-6): ETGVTQSPTHLIKTRGQQVTLRCSSQSGHNTVSWYQQALGQGPQFIFQYYREEENGRGNFPPRFSGLQFPNYSSELNVNALELDDSALYLCASRDPRNDSPLHFGNGTRLTVT.

The rearrangement joins TRBV6-4 to TRBJ2-3; D call uncertain. The V end was cut by 3 bases, the J end by 0 bases, with 7 bases between. This CDR3 is built from 14 residues. Germline V gene data show CDR1 as MRHNA and CDR2 as SNTAGT. The CDR3 DNA is TGTGCCAGCAGTGAAGGTGAAAGCACAGATACGCAGTATTTT. It is translated as CASSEGESTDTQYF.

This clonotype has just a few counts. The genes are TRBV7-6 and TRBJ1-6, with D possibly matching TRBD1 (6 bases). CDR1 and CDR2 from the germline V gene are SGHVS and FNYEAQ. V lost 4 bases, J lost 3 bases, and 10 bases lay in between. This CDR3 has 15 amino acids. The CDR3 protein is CASSSKTGYNSPLHF. CDR3 nucleotide sequence: TGTGCCAGCAGCTCGAAGACAGGCTATAATTCACCCCTCCACTTT.

The rearrangement uses TRBV6-2 or TRBV6-3 and TRBJ1-1; D is undetermined. CDR1 is MNHEY and CDR2 is SVGEGT in the germline V gene. The CDR3 has 15 amino acids. The ends were cut back, 2 bases at V and 4 bases at J, with 14 bases in the middle. Here the CDR3 DNA reads TGTGCCAGCAGTTACGAGTGGGCGCTTGGCACTGAAGCTTTCTTT. Translating it yields CASSYEWALGTEAFF.